The 15 T cell receptor beta chains below all came from one sample that was sequenced in a study of T-cell reconstitution after alpha-beta-depleted transplantation in children. As it was prepared, the TCRbeta library received unique molecular identifiers. TCRdb analysed the PCR reads with MiXCR anew, one entry per CDR3 protein. The sample has 490,000 or so distinct CDR3 sequences, under 15% seen once. Sequencing used PBMCs from the stem cell graft donor, obtained from the stem cell graft. These receptors were collected from a human donor who donated a stem cell graft to a child with combined immunodeficiency.

V and J are TRBV10-3 and TRBJ2-7; 10 nucleotides line up with TRBD2. The V segment lost 7 bases and the J segment 5 bases; nucleotides outside the gene matches: 8. Per germline, CDR1 ENHRY and CDR2 SYGVKD. The CDR3 runs 14 residues. CDR3 region: CAITPASGSHEQYF. CDR3 nucleotide sequence: TGTGCCATCACTCCCGCTAGCGGGAGTCACGAGCAGTACTTC.

In this sample, this clonotype turned up many times. V gene TRBV5-6 combines with J gene TRBJ2-7; tentative D call: TRBD1 (6 bases). Germline V gene lookup returns CDR1 SGHDT and CDR2 YYEEEE. The CDR3 has 14 amino acids. Between the trimmed V and J ends, which lost 0 bases and 3 bases, there was a span of 10 bases. The CDR3 nucleotides read TGTGCCAGCAGCTTGGGGTCAGGGGACTACGAGCAGTACTTC. Its protein product is CASSLGSGDYEQYF.

This clonotype was seen at least ten times. V is TRBV12-3 or TRBV12-4 and J is TRBJ2-2; possible D gene TRBD2, 5 bases. This CDR3 region has 15 residues. V was cut by 3 bases and J by 0 bases, with 8 bases left in between. The CDR3 reads CASSFEEANTGELFF. The CDR3 DNA reads TGTGCCAGCAGTTTTGAGGAGGCGAACACCGGGGAGCTGTTTTTT.

This chain links TRBV12-3 or TRBV12-4 with TRBJ2-6; 8 bases line up with TRBD1. The CDR3 is 19 amino acids. The V segment lost 8 bases and the J segment 1 base; nucleotides outside the gene matches: 16. The CDR3 reads CASCRTGPILRSGANVLTF. The CDR3, as DNA: TGTGCCAGCTGTCGGACAGGGCCGATCTTGCGGTCTGGGGCCAACGTCCTGACTTTC.

The V gene is TRBV6-1, the J gene TRBJ2-3; 8 bases are shared with TRBD2. The CDR3 totals 17 residues. With V trimmed by 2 bases and J by 4 bases, 11 bases remained unmatched. The germline gives CDR1 MNHNS, CDR2 SASEGT. In DNA, the CDR3 is TGTGCCAGCAGTGAACCTCTAGCGGGTAGGATCGCAGATACGCAGTATTTT. Its protein product is CASSEPLAGRIADTQYF.

V usage is TRBV10-3 and J usage is TRBJ2-7; maybe TRBD1 (7 bases). V gave up 4 bases and J gave up 3 bases, with 13 bases separating them. CDR1 is ENHRY, CDR2 SYGVKD, per germline. The CDR3 sequence is 14 residues long. CDR3 bases: TGTGCCATCAGTGTGGGGGGACAGCTCTACGAGCAGTACTTC. It is translated as CAISVGGQLYEQYF.

This clonotype was recorded at least ten times. V gene TRBV15 combines with J gene TRBJ1-2; unclear D gene. Trimming took 0 bases from V and 2 from J, leaving 16 bases between them. Germline lookup yields CDR1 LNHNV and CDR2 YYDKDF (reference sequence). The CDR3 runs to 17 residues. This CDR3 reads CATSRDGVGGRNYGYTF. The CDR3 DNA follows: TGTGCCACCAGCAGAGATGGGGTGGGCGGCCGAAACTATGGCTACACCTTC.

V gene TRBV30 combines with J gene TRBJ2-5; D is possibly TRBD1 (6 bases). CDR3 size: 12 residues. Trimming left V 4 bases short and J 2 bases short, with 8 bases between. Germline loops: CDR1 GTSNPN, CDR2 SVGIG (reference sequence). The CDR3 is CAWNRVQETQYF. CDR3 in DNA: TGTGCCTGGAACAGGGTGCAAGAGACCCAGTACTTC.

The chain carries TRBV15 and TRBJ2-7; 7 bases agree with TRBD2. The CDR3 is made up of 15 amino acids. Trimming cost V 1 base and J 3 bases; bases outside gene matches: 6. The germline gives CDR1 LNHNV, CDR2 YYDKDF (reference sequence). The CDR3 nucleotides read TGTGCCACCAGCAGAGGTAGCGGGTCAATCTACGAGCAGTACTTC. It translates to CATSRGSGSIYEQYF.

The CDR3 is CSVEDRLAGGPLVPDTQYF. The CDR3, as DNA: TGCAGCGTTGAAGATCGGCTAGCGGGGGGGCCGTTGGTGCCAGATACGCAGTATTTT. This rearrangement joins TRBV29-1 to TRBJ2-3, with TRBD2 identical over 12 bases. CDR1 and CDR2 (germline): SQVTM, ANQGSEA. Trimming removed 0 bases from V and 4 bases from J; junction bases left unmatched: 14. The CDR3 consists of 19 residues.

This clonotype appeared once. V usage is TRBV20-1 and J usage is TRBJ2-7; possibly TRBD1 for D (5 bases). V lost 0 bases, J lost 0 bases, and 24 bases lay in between. CDR1 and CDR2 from the germline V gene are DFQATT and SNEGSKA (reference sequence). The CDR3 is 19 amino acids. This CDR3 is CSARDRGDRVLGDSYEQYF. In DNA, the CDR3 is TGCAGTGCTAGAGATCGAGGCGACCGGGTCTTAGGGGACTCCTACGAGCAGTACTTC.

The CDR3 region is CSARWRGSTDTQYF. For the CDR3, the DNA is TGCAGTGCCCGCTGGCGGGGAAGCACAGATACGCAGTATTTT. V and J are TRBV20-1 and TRBJ2-3, with TRBD2 as a possible D gene (6 bases). Germline CDR1 and CDR2: DFQATT and SNEGSKA (reference sequence). The CDR3 runs to 14 residues. V was trimmed by 6 bases and J by 0 bases, leaving 13 bases between them.

Ten or more counts support this clonotype. The chain couples TRBV6-1 to TRBJ2-2, with D perhaps TRBD2 (5 bases). This CDR3 contains 15 residues. With 8 bases removed from V and 5 bases from J, the gap between germline ends came to 18 bases. Germline CDR1 is MNHNS and CDR2 is SASEGT. CDR3 in amino acids: CASLKYHSGTGELFF. The CDR3 region has the DNA TGTGCCAGCCTTAAGTACCATTCGGGGACCGGGGAGCTGTTTTTT.

This sequence joins TRBV29-1 and TRBJ1-2; no definite D call. Trimming cost V 3 bases and J 7 bases, with 18 bases left between them. The CDR3 is 14 residues long. Per germline, CDR1 SQVTM and CDR2 ANQGSEA. In DNA form, the CDR3 reads TGCAGCGTTGACGCGAGGGAAATCCGAAGTGGCTACACCTTC. It codes for CSVDAREIRSGYTF. Full variable domain (outside the CDR3, taken from reference TRBV29-1 and TRBJ1-2): SAVISQKPSRDICQRGTSLTIQCQVDSQVTMMFWYRQQPGQSLTLIATANQGSEATYESGFVIDKFPISRPNLTFSTLTVSNMSPEDSSIYLCSVDAREIRSGYTFGSGTRLTVV.

The V gene is TRBV11-2, the J gene TRBJ1-2; 7 bases align to TRBD1. The J segment lost 0 bases and the V segment lost 5 bases, leaving 6 bases of the junction unmatched. This CDR3 is built from 15 residues. CDR1 and CDR2 (germline): SGHAT, FQNNGV. CDR3 loop: CASSPPGQSNYGYTF. CDR3 DNA sequence: TGTGCCAGCAGCCCACCGGGACAGTCTAACTATGGCTACACCTTC.